This T cell receptor beta chain was found in a study of blood T cell repertoires in COVID-19 (dated by TCRdb to between 2020 and 2021). For the wider study: The collaborator samples originated in the United States, Italy and Spain and spanned the acute and convalescent phases of COVID-19. The material from the prospective study consisted of cDNA or gDNA derived from T cells, B-cell-depleted T cells, or PBMCs. Deeply sampled blood TCRbeta repertoires from subjects exposed to, actively infected with, or recovered from COVID-19 were included in the dataset. A freely available public database, intended as a resource for researchers studying the immune response to SARS-CoV-2, is where the repertoires were released. The samples were drawn from two sources: the first 160 participants of the ongoing ImmuneRACE study, and fewer than 1,500 subjects contributed by 6 global collaborators. A de-identified subject ID, COVID-19 status, age in years and sex were almost always included in the sample metadata. Where available, HLA class I and class II types were taken from metadata supplied by the sample provider and were not determined by assay-based typing.

Comments on this clone: Its antigen is still unknown. Per-base qualities were not stored, and no clone one base away is much larger.

Findings and caveats that apply to the study as a whole: How much clinical and demographic metadata was included differed by source and by participant, and the metadata was provided uncurated.

CDR1 and CDR2 are drawn from the germline V gene (reference sequence): LNHDA, SQIVND. Including cysteine and phenylalanine, the CDR3 has 12 amino acids. Only CDR3 DNA remains: 36 bases, in frame from the first base. V sheds 7 bases and J sheds 6 bases, leaving 11 bases between their ends. TCRbeta CDR3 regions were amplified from genomic DNA by means of the immunoSEQ Assay, a bias-controlled multiplex PCR. Per the original workflow: The number of nucleated cells in each sample was estimated from the amplification of reference gene primers within the assay. To quantify the absolute abundance of each unique TCRbeta CDR3 rearrangement, sequence reads were collapsed and filtered. For each sample, productive Simpson clonality was calculated by taking the square root of Simpson's diversity index across productive rearrangements. TCRdb carries this immuneACCESS record with in-frame sequences only. Its versions omit some clonotypes, under half of them owing to an unresolved V gene in the studies checked, with the rest unexplained. V and J calls and clone size are as listed in that table; D and trimming were resolved from the DNA. This sample gives fewer than 400,000 clones in total; 92% of them show up just once. Of the sample, less than 20% is held by the ten largest clones.

In the prospective study, participants were 18 to 89 years old, resided in 24 geographic areas of the United States, and were enrolled through a virtual design. To assign participants to cohorts, the prospective study relied on clinical history that participants themselves reported in a screening survey and a study questionnaire. ImmuneRACE Cohort 3 recovered participants were defined by two consecutive negative NP/OP PCR tests, healthcare professional clearance, or symptom resolution. In the prospective study, mobile phlebotomists collected whole blood, serum and a nasopharyngeal or oropharyngeal swab from each participant. Participants in the prospective study had the option to provide additional blood draws and questionnaires over a roughly 2-month period. Before DNA extraction, blood samples from the prospective study were shipped at room temperature or frozen.

The receptor was derived from a woman aged 25 to 39 who had recovered from COVID-19. The sequenced material came from PBMCs or T cells enriched from blood (not recorded which). The rearrangement joined TRBV19 to TRBJ2-3, with the D gene uncertain. The encoded CDR3 is CASTKFPDTQYF. The sequenced DNA is TGTGCCAGTACAAAATTCCCCGATACGCAGTATTTT.